The text below deals with one TCR beta chain. This clonotype occurred a few times. Its antigen target is currently unknown. Base qualities are not provided; no much larger clone lies one nucleotide away. The source of the sample is a study of early T cells in non-severe SARS-CoV-2 infection (dated by TCRdb to 2020 to 2023). Context from the whole study: Because TCR sequencing relied on bulk RNA taken from unsorted whole blood, pairing of alpha and beta chains was not possible.

The CDR3 goes from the cysteine to the phenylalanine over 15 residues. CDR3 DNA is the only sequence kept; it has 45 bases, read in frame from the first base. As encoded in the germline V gene, CDR1 is SNHLY while CDR2 is FYNNEI. From V the trimming removes 1 base and from J it removes 5 bases, while the gene matches leave 2 bases of the junction unaccounted for. Paper-wide results and their limitations: VDJdb matching was skewed toward anti-spike CD8 responses and likely underestimated virus-specific expansions, missing private and CD4 specificities.

Library preparation employed 5' RACE. Instrument used: NextSeq 500. Unique molecular identifiers were attached to individual cDNA molecules in the TCR library protocol so that sequencing error and PCR bias could be corrected. Both TCR alpha and beta chains were sequenced, and tight co-correlation was observed between alpha and beta sequence abundances in each sample. The study's own analysis went as follows. V gene, J gene and CDR3 annotation of TCR sequences was performed with Decombinator V4. TCRs were defined as expanded if a significant change between any two time points was detected under a Poisson model with p below 0.0001. Abundances of TCRs were expressed as counts per million after normalisation to the total number of TCRs sequenced in each sample. MAIT TCRs were defined by TRAV1-2 paired with TRAJ12, TRAJ20 or TRAJ33, and iNKT TCRs by TRAV10 paired with TRAJ18. VDJdb, accessed 1 November 2021, was searched for CMV, EBV and SARS-CoV-2 annotated TCRs, excluding TCRs annotated for multiple antigens. TCRdb redid the processing of the public reads, applying fastp at Q25 and MiXCR, and retained in-frame beta chains. Duplicate CDR3 protein sequences are folded into a single record with the most common DNA and genes. The V and J calls follow TCRdb's processing rather than the paper's. A total of 65,000 to 95,000 distinct CDR3 sequences appear in this sample, less than 15% of them only once. The top ten constitute about 14% of the sample.

Set within a cohort of healthcare workers in London, UK, this nested case-control study involved weekly PCR testing of nasopharyngeal swabs along with blood sampling. Healthcare workers were recruited between 23 and 31 March 2020, during the week of the UK lockdown, and were followed weekly for up to roughly 16 weeks. The rearrangement combines TRBV2 with TRBJ2-3, and TRBD1 aligns with 11 junction nucleotides. The sequencing used whole blood, collected at baseline. This clonotype was sampled from an adult who was a healthcare worker with PCR-confirmed SARS-CoV-2 infection or an uninfected control (not recorded which). The donor label of this sample is uncertain. The CDR3 protein is CASSEGTGGQDTQYF. The DNA is TGTGCCAGCAGTGAAGGGACAGGGGGCCAAGATACGCAGTATTTT.